This T cell receptor beta chain was retrieved from a study of T-cell reconstitution after alpha-beta-depleted transplantation in children. Researchers prepared the TCRbeta library using unique molecular identifiers, the study reports. TCRdb used MiXCR to reprocess the PCR reads, holding one entry per CDR3 protein. The sample carries approximately 1,000,000 distinct CDR3 sequences, around 30% recorded once. The CDR3 has 17 amino acids. Germline-derived CDR1 and CDR2 are LNHNV and YYDKDF (reference sequence). The ends were cut back, 1 base at V and 0 bases at J, with 12 bases in the middle. The chain has TRBV15 and TRBJ2-2; no clear D. The sequence derives from a boy younger than two who had a stem cell transplant for SCID, so the T cells may come from the graft donor. Sequencing was performed on PBMCs, mostly from graft donor cells, taken 360 days after TCRalphabeta/CD19-depleted stem cell transplant. Written as DNA, the CDR3 is TGTGCCACCAGCAGAGTACCCTTTAACGCGAACACCGGGGAGCTGTTTTTT. Its protein is CATSRVPFNANTGELFF.